The 19 T cell receptor beta chains reported below all come from one sample, sequenced in a study of blood T cell repertoires in COVID-19. The repertoire was sequenced with immunoSEQ multiplex PCR; TCRdb's copy has only in-frame clones and lacks some. The data contain 200,000 to 250,000 clones, approximately 87% of them singletons. The specimen sequenced was peripheral blood. All receptors come from a man between 60 and 75 years old with acute or convalescent COVID-19.

The rearrangement joins TRBV19 to TRBJ1-2; 8 bases match TRBD1. V was pared by 3 bases and J by 7 bases, with 4 bases of the junction left unmatched. The germline V gene has CDR1 LNHDA and CDR2 SQIVND (reference sequence). This CDR3 has 13 amino acids. The DNA of the CDR3 is TGTGCCAGTAGTATCGGACAGGGAAGTGGCTACACCTTC. It translates to CASSIGQGSGYTF.

The chain recombines TRBV3-1 (or the pseudogene TRBV3-2) with TRBJ2-7, with D possibly TRBD2 on 5 matching bases. V was clipped by 0 bases and J by 3 bases, with 9 bases between them. The CDR3 is 14 amino acids. CDR1 is LGHDT and CDR2 is YNNKEL in the germline V gene (reference sequence). The CDR3: CASSQDGGHYEQYF. CDR3 DNA: TGTGCCAGCAGCCAAGATGGCGGGCACTACGAGCAGTACTTC.

The rearrangement uses TRBV27 and TRBJ1-2; D unclear. This CDR3 is 12 amino acids long. From germline, CDR1 is MNHEY and CDR2 SMNVEV (reference sequence). V was pared by 4 bases and J by 7 bases, with 10 bases between. The CDR3 DNA sequence: TGTGCCAGCAGTTCAAGGCGGCTTGGCTACACCTTC. This encodes CASSSRRLGYTF.

The chain has TRBV3-1 (or the pseudogene TRBV3-2) and TRBJ2-3; 7 bases align to TRBD1. The CDR3 contains 16 residues. V shed 4 bases, J shed 1 base, and the junction held 8 bases outside the gene matches. Germline lookup yields CDR1 LGHDT and CDR2 YNNKEL (reference sequence). CDR3 DNA sequence: TGTGCCAGCAGCCCTAGAGGGGGCGTAGGCACAGATACGCAGTATTTT. Translated: CASSPRGGVGTDTQYF.

The gene calls are TRBV3-1 (or the pseudogene TRBV3-2) and TRBJ2-4, with no clear D. Trimming took 4 bases from V and 8 from J, leaving 15 bases between them. This CDR3 comprises 14 residues. Germline V gene sequence: CDR1 LGHDT, CDR2 YNNKEL (reference sequence). For the CDR3, the DNA is TGTGCCAGCAGCCCCCTCCGGCCCGGAGACATTCAGTACTTC. Translation: CASSPLRPGDIQYF.

The chain recombines TRBV28 with TRBJ1-5; 10 bases agree with TRBD1. V lost 3 bases to trimming and J lost 4 bases; unmatched junction nucleotides: 3. The CDR3 spans 15 residues. Germline CDR1 MDHEN, CDR2 SYDVKM. CDR3 loop: CASSFRDRGNQPQHF. The CDR3 nucleotides are TGTGCCAGCAGTTTCCGGGACAGGGGTAATCAGCCCCAGCATTTT.

This clone was counted once. The rearrangement uses TRBV27 and TRBJ2-7; TRBD2 matches 12 bases. CDR1 is MNHEY, CDR2 SMNVEV, per germline (reference sequence). V shed 7 bases, J shed 0 bases, and the junction held 16 bases outside the gene matches. The length of the CDR3 is 19 residues. The CDR3 DNA is TGTGCCAGCATAGGTATCACGACTAGCGGGAGAAACCCCTCCTACGAGCAGTACTTC. This codes for CASIGITTSGRNPSYEQYF.

The rearrangement links TRBV5-1 to TRBJ2-1; 7 nucleotides match TRBD1. From germline, CDR1 is SGHRS and CDR2 YFSETQ. With 0 bases clipped from V and 9 bases from J, the junction kept 12 bases outside the gene matches. The CDR3 totals 16 residues. The CDR3 loop reads CASSLAIRQGMGEQFF. In nucleotides, the CDR3 is TGCGCCAGCAGCTTGGCCATAAGACAGGGTATGGGTGAGCAGTTCTTC.

The chain uses TRBV28 and TRBJ1-3; no firm D call. V lost 5 bases and J 4 bases, leaving 15 bases between the germline ends. CDR1 is MDHEN and CDR2 is SYDVKM in the germline V gene. The CDR3 has 15 residues. The CDR3 coding sequence is TGTGCCAGCAGTCCCCCGGGAGGGCCCGGAAACACCATATATTTT. It yields the protein CASSPPGGPGNTIYF.

The chain uses TRBV7-2 and TRBJ2-1, with D uncertain. CDR3 length: 15 amino acids. Trimming removed 5 bases at V and 2 bases at J, with 13 bases between. Germline V gives CDR1 SGHTA, CDR2 FQGNSA. The CDR3 region is CASSPEGGTYNEQFF. CDR3 sequence (DNA): TGTGCCAGCAGCCCCGAAGGCGGAACCTACAATGAGCAGTTCTTC. The full variable domain, completed using reference TRBV7-2 and TRBJ2-1, is GAGVSQSPSNKVTEKGKDVELRCDPISGHTALYWYRQSLGQGLEFLIYFQGNSAPDKSGLPSDRFSAERTGGSVSTLTIQRTQQEDSAVYLCASSPEGGTYNEQFFGPGTRLTVL.

The J gene is TRBJ1-5, the V gene TRBV7-8; TRBD1 matches at 12 bases. CDR3 length equals 19 residues. Germline V CDR1 and CDR2: SGHVS, FQNEAQ. The V gene end was trimmed by 1 base and the J gene end by 4 bases; junction bases not matched to a gene: 11. The CDR3 loop is CASSLGGQGAGGRNQPQHF. DNA for the CDR3: TGTGCCAGCAGCTTAGGGGGACAGGGGGCCGGAGGACGAAATCAGCCCCAGCATTTT.

The rearrangement uses TRBV5-4 and TRBJ1-1; no clear D. This CDR3 spans 15 amino acids. Trimming left V 0 bases short and J 4 bases short, with 13 bases between. Germline lookup yields CDR1 SGHNT and CDR2 YYREEE (reference sequence). The CDR3 here is CASSLGGGESTEAFF. The CDR3 coding sequence is TGTGCCAGCAGCTTGGGTGGCGGGGAGAGCACTGAAGCTTTCTTT. The full variable domain, completed using reference TRBV5-4 and TRBJ1-1, is ETGVTQSPTHLIKTRGQQVTLRCSSQSGHNTVSWYQQALGQGPQFIFQYYREEENGRGNFPPRFSGLQFPNYSSELNVNALELDDSALYLCASSLGGGESTEAFFGQGTRLTVV.

The V and J genes are TRBV18 and TRBJ2-3, with TRBD2 matching 13 bases. The CDR3 length is 17 residues. V was clipped by 6 bases and J by 4 bases; unmatched bases: 10. From germline, CDR1 is KGHSH and CDR2 LQKENI. The CDR3 protein is CASSPGTSGNLADTQYF. The CDR3 nucleotides read TGTGCCAGCTCTCCCGGGACTAGCGGGAATTTGGCAGATACGCAGTATTTT.

The chain uses TRBV6-2 or TRBV6-3 and TRBJ2-7; TRBD2 aligns across 11 bases. The CDR3 sequence is 14 residues long. V lost 5 bases, J lost 4 bases, and 4 bases stayed unmatched. Germline CDR1 is MNHEY and CDR2 is SVGEGT. CDR3 protein: CASSRTSGSYEQYF. The CDR3 coding sequence is TGTGCCAGCAGTCGAACTAGCGGGAGTTACGAGCAGTACTTC.

This clone came up once. This chain joins TRBV3-1 (or the pseudogene TRBV3-2) and TRBJ1-2; 11 positions match TRBD1. Germline values: CDR1 LGHDT, CDR2 YNNKEL (reference sequence). V lost 8 bases and J lost 8; bases outside the gene matches: 7. This CDR3 region has 13 residues. The DNA of the CDR3 is TGTGCCAGCGCGGACAGGGGGCGCGAGGGCTACACCTTC. This translates into CASADRGREGYTF.

The chain uses TRBV4-1 and TRBJ2-1, with TRBD2 matching over 12 bases. The CDR3 covers 16 residues. Germline CDR1 and CDR2: MGHRA and YSYEKL. Losses at the gene ends were 3 bases for V and 5 bases for J; bases not matched to a gene: 5. CDR3 residues: CASSQGTSGPDNEQFF. The CDR3 region has the DNA TGCGCCAGCAGCCAGGGGACTAGCGGGCCGGACAATGAGCAGTTCTTC.

This sequence joins TRBV7-6 and TRBJ1-3; a possible D gene is TRBD1 (5 bases). Germline values: CDR1 SGHVS, CDR2 FNYEAQ. The CDR3 is 17 amino acids. The ends were cut back, 5 bases at V and 2 bases at J, with 19 bases in the middle. The CDR3: CASSPSASGGTGNTIYF. CDR3 bases: TGTGCCAGCAGCCCTAGCGCGTCCGGGGGGACTGGAAACACCATATATTTT. Full variable domain (remainder filled in from reference TRBV7-6 and TRBJ1-3): GAGVSQSPRYKVTKRGQDVALRCDPISGHVSLYWYRQALGQGPEFLTYFNYEAQQDKSGLPNDRFSAERPEGSISTLTIQRTEQRDSAMYRCASSPSASGGTGNTIYFGEGSWLTVV.

V usage is TRBV19 and J usage is TRBJ2-7; a weak D match, TRBD1 (6 bases). Looked up from germline, CDR1 is LNHDA and CDR2 is SQIVND (reference sequence). V was clipped by 4 bases and J by 5 bases, with 15 bases between them. The length of the CDR3 is 14 residues. CDR3 DNA sequence: TGTGCCAGTAGTAAACATGGACAGCCTAACGAGCAGTACTTC. Encoded protein: CASSKHGQPNEQYF.

The rearrangement links TRBV3-1 (or the pseudogene TRBV3-2) to TRBJ1-2; possible D gene TRBD1, 6 bases. Germline lookup yields CDR1 LGHDT and CDR2 YNNKEL (reference sequence). The CDR3 has 14 residues. The V end was cut by 4 bases, the J end by 5 bases, with 14 bases between. DNA for the CDR3: TGTGCCAGCAGCCTCCAGGGGATAGGATATGGCTACACCTTC. This gives the protein CASSLQGIGYGYTF.